Listed here are 21 T cell receptor beta chains from one sample, sequenced in a study of cytomegalovirus exposure and HLA in healthy donors. A multiplex PCR was run with 60 Vbeta primers and 13 Jbeta primers. Assay: immunoSEQ multiplex PCR; the TCRdb copy retains only in-frame clones and omits some. The table for this sample gives about 200,000 clones. Sequencing was performed on PBMCs. Every receptor here comes from a boy between 5 and 17 years old in good health and CMV-seronegative.

This chain uses TRBV7-9 with TRBJ2-2; D might be TRBD2 (5 bases). V lost 2 bases and J lost 4, with 8 bases in between. CDR3 length equals 14 residues. Germline assignment: CDR1 SEHNR and CDR2 FQNEAQ (reference sequence). Written as DNA, the CDR3 is TGTGCCAGCAGCTTATTCGAGGGCACCGGGGAGCTGTTTTTT. This sequence encodes CASSLFEGTGELFF.

The chain uses TRBV4-1 and TRBJ2-7; a weak D match, TRBD2 (6 bases). Germline values: CDR1 MGHRA, CDR2 YSYEKL. V shed 0 bases and J shed 3 bases, with 18 bases lying between them. The CDR3 consists of 17 residues. The CDR3 DNA reads as TGCGCCAGCAGCCAAGAATCCCTAAGCGGGCCATTCTACGAGCAGTACTTC. As protein: CASSQESLSGPFYEQYF.

The rearrangement uses TRBV2 and TRBJ1-2, with a possible D match to TRBD1 (6 bases). Germline loops: CDR1 SNHLY, CDR2 FYNNEI. The V end lost 0 bases, the J end lost 8 bases, and 13 bases lay between the germline ends. This CDR3 spans 14 amino acids. The CDR3: CASSEAGGAGGYTF. CDR3 coding DNA: TGTGCCAGCAGTGAAGCTGGGGGGGCCGGCGGCTACACCTTC.

This rearrangement joins TRBV7-2 to TRBJ2-2; D possibly corresponds to TRBD2 (5 bases). CDR1 and CDR2 (germline): SGHTA, FQGNSA. This CDR3 region has 12 residues. Trimming shortened V by 8 bases and J by 9 bases, and 13 bases separated the two germline ends. This CDR3 reads CASGRGLRELFF. The CDR3 DNA sequence: TGTGCCAGCGGCAGAGGGCTCAGGGAGCTGTTTTTT. The complete variable domain, with remaining parts taken from reference TRBV7-2 and TRBJ2-2, reads GAGVSQSPSNKVTEKGKDVELRCDPISGHTALYWYRQSLGQGLEFLIYFQGNSAPDKSGLPSDRFSAERTGGSVSTLTIQRTQQEDSAVYLCASGRGLRELFFGEGSRLTVL.

This chain links TRBV5-6 with TRBJ2-7; the D gene is possibly TRBD2 (7 bases). CDR3 length equals 17 residues. Trimming removed 4 bases at V and 4 bases at J, with 24 bases between. Germline V gives CDR1 SGHDT, CDR2 YYEEEE. CDR3 nucleotides: TGTGCCAGCAGCCTCGTTCCCCCTGGGGGGGCGGGGTACGAGCAGTACTTC. Residues: CASSLVPPGGAGYEQYF.

This chain joins TRBV6-5 and TRBJ1-3, with 7 bases aligning to TRBD1. CDR1 is MNHEY and CDR2 is SVGAGI in the germline V gene. V lost 6 bases to trimming and J lost 0 bases; unmatched junction nucleotides: 2. The CDR3 covers 14 residues. The CDR3 coding sequence is TGTGCCAGCAGCCGGGACAGCTCTGGAAACACCATATATTTT. It translates to CASSRDSSGNTIYF.

The J gene is TRBJ2-1, the V gene TRBV5-1; 14 bases fit TRBD2. The CDR3 contains 17 residues. J lost 7 bases, V lost 4 bases, and 10 bases had no gene match. Germline values: CDR1 SGHRS, CDR2 YFSETQ. The CDR3 coding sequence is TGCGCCAGCAGCCCCACCCTCTGGACTAGCGGGGGGAATGAGCAGTTCTTC. The encoded protein is CASSPTLWTSGGNEQFF.

The chain carries TRBV23-1 and TRBJ2-5, with D maybe TRBD2 (6 bases). TRBV23-1 is an ORF for which the function is uncertain. The CDR3 totals 16 residues. V shed 4 bases and J shed 3 bases, with 18 bases lying between them. The chain's CDR3 is CASSPRVWGVEETQYF. The CDR3 nucleotides read TGCGCCAGCAGTCCTCGCGTTTGGGGGGTGGAAGAGACCCAGTACTTC.

The chain is built from TRBV19 and TRBJ1-1, with 7 bases matching TRBD1. This CDR3 is 16 amino acids long. Per the germline V gene, CDR1 is LNHDA and CDR2 is SQIVND (reference sequence). Germline trimming cut 5 bases from V and 2 bases from J; bases unmatched to any gene: 11. The CDR3 here is CASSDPPGTVNTEAFF. The CDR3 nucleotides are TGTGCCAGTAGTGACCCGCCCGGGACAGTCAACACTGAAGCTTTCTTT.

V and J are TRBV19 and TRBJ2-7, with a tentative D call TRBD2 (6 bases). CDR1 is LNHDA and CDR2 is SQIVND in the germline V gene (reference sequence). CDR3 length equals 15 residues. V lost 7 bases and J 2 bases, leaving 18 bases between the germline ends. CDR3 protein: CASKSGPGLPYEQYF. The DNA for the CDR3 is TGTGCCAGTAAGAGCGGGCCCGGTCTGCCCTACGAGCAGTACTTC. The whole variable domain, filled in from reference TRBV19 and TRBJ2-7, reads DGGITQSPKYLFRKEGQNVTLSCEQNLNHDAMYWYRQDPGQGLRLIYYSQIVNDFQKGDIAEGYSVSREKKESFPLTVTSAQKNPTAFYLCASKSGPGLPYEQYFGPGTRLTVT.

This chain uses TRBV11-2 with TRBJ2-5; maybe TRBD1 (5 bases). Between the trimmed V and J ends, which lost 4 bases and 4 bases, there was a span of 10 bases. The CDR3 is made up of 13 amino acids. Germline V gene lookup returns CDR1 SGHAT and CDR2 FQNNGV. CDR3 sequence: CASSSRGRETQYF. The CDR3 nucleotides read TGTGCCAGCAGCTCTAGGGGTAGAGAGACCCAGTACTTC.

For the CDR3, the DNA is TGCGCCAGCAGCATCGGGACAGGGGGCGTTTCGGAGACCCAGTACTTC. This translates into CASSIGTGGVSETQYF. This rearrangement joins TRBV4-3 to TRBJ2-5; 12 bases map to TRBD1. Unmatched junction bases numbered 9, after V lost 5 bases and J lost 5 bases. Germline lookup yields CDR1 LGHNA and CDR2 YSLEER. The CDR3 consists of 16 residues.

V gene TRBV11-3 combines with J gene TRBJ2-3; 7 positions match TRBD2. V lost 4 bases, J lost 0 bases, and 4 bases stayed unmatched. The CDR3 length is 15 residues. Germline-derived CDR1 and CDR2 are SGHNT and YENEEA. The CDR3 is CASSSGGRSTDTQYF. Written as DNA, the CDR3 is TGTGCCAGCAGCTCCGGCGGGAGAAGCACAGATACGCAGTATTTT.

This chain uses TRBV25-1 with TRBJ2-2; maybe TRBD2 (6 bases). Germline V CDR1 and CDR2: MGHDK, SYGVNS. Trimming stripped 1 base from V and 6 bases from J, with 15 bases between. This CDR3 comprises 16 residues. CDR3 coding DNA: TGTGCCAGCAGTGAATTTAGTACAGGACTACCCGGGGAGCTGTTTTTT. Protein product: CASSEFSTGLPGELFF.

The J gene is TRBJ1-1, the V gene TRBV7-9; the D gene is possibly TRBD1 (5 bases). V lost 1 base to trimming and J lost 5 bases, with 14 bases between them. CDR3 length equals 15 residues. The germline V gene has CDR1 SEHNR and CDR2 FQNEAQ (reference sequence). DNA of the CDR3: TGTGCCAGCAGCTTAGTCCCAGGGCTACGGACTGAAGCTTTCTTT. Translation: CASSLVPGLRTEAFF.

The genes are TRBV4-1 and TRBJ2-5, with a weak D call TRBD1 (6 bases). Near its end, the DNA agrees better with TRBJ2-7, so the J call may be wrong. The CDR3 has 15 amino acids. Germline V lookup: CDR1 MGHRA, CDR2 YSYEKL. The CDR3 loop is CASSQGSGTNYEQYF. The CDR3 region has the DNA TGCGCCAGCAGCCAAGGGTCCGGGACAAACTACGAGCAGTACTTC.

V is TRBV4-2 and J is TRBJ2-3; TRBD2 is a possible D gene (6 bases). The CDR3 covers 16 residues. V was clipped by 3 bases and J by 0 bases, with 13 bases between them. CDR1 and CDR2 (germline): LGHNA, YNFKEQ. DNA of the CDR3: TGTGCCAGCAGCCAGGGAGGCAGGGCTAGCACAGATACGCAGTATTTT. This gives the protein CASSQGGRASTDTQYF.

This chain uses TRBV5-1 with TRBJ1-1; D uncertain. CDR1 and CDR2 from the germline V gene are SGHRS and YFSETQ. Trimming left V 4 bases short and J 1 base short, with 2 bases between. The CDR3 contains 11 residues. The CDR3 DNA follows: TGCGCCAGCAGCCAGAACACTGAAGCTTTCTTT. It is translated as CASSQNTEAFF.

The chain couples TRBV6-5 to TRBJ2-5; D remains unclear. Matching the DNA end better, TRBJ2-7 makes the J call doubtful. In germline, CDR1 is MNHEY, CDR2 SVGAGI. This CDR3 comprises 15 residues. The CDR3 coding sequence is TGTGCCAGCAGTTACACCTCGTCACGCTCCTACGAGCAGTACTTC. Protein product: CASSYTSSRSYEQYF.

This chain uses TRBV4-1 with TRBJ1-6, with 8 positions matching TRBD1. With V trimmed by 1 base and J by 7 bases, 9 bases remained unmatched. The CDR3 length is 17 residues. Germline V gene data show CDR1 as MGHRA and CDR2 as YSYEKL. The CDR3 DNA reads as TGCGCCAGCAGCCAAGGGGGCAGGGGGCGTCTCAATTCACCCCTCCACTTT. This translates into CASSQGGRGRLNSPLHF.

The chain is built from TRBV7-2 and TRBJ1-2, with TRBD1 identical over 8 bases. Germline CDR1 is SGHTA and CDR2 is FQGNSA. The J segment lost 4 bases and the V segment lost 5 bases, leaving 9 bases of the junction unmatched. The CDR3 runs 15 residues. The CDR3 protein is CASSPTTGEGYGYTF. The CDR3 region has the DNA TGTGCCAGCAGCCCCACGACAGGGGAGGGCTATGGCTACACCTTC.